This entry features one T cell receptor (beta chain) sequence. Its target is not known. The data were produced by immunoSEQ multiplex PCR, yet TCRdb's version contains in-frame clones alone and is incomplete. Counted here are about 1.1 million clones, about four fifths occurring once; the ten biggest clones make up approximately 0.5%. This specimen belongs to a study of shared clonotypes between healthy human individuals. Study overall: Per donor, CD8 memory used one plate, CD8 naive used two, CD4 memory used three and CD4 naive used three. Study-wide points: Generation probability values for non-shared clonotypes were lower than those for clonotypes shared by all four donors.

The CDR3 totals 15 residues. Between the trimmed V and J ends, which lost 1 base and 5 bases, there was a span of 12 bases. Germline V CDR1 and CDR2: MDHEN, SYDVKM. Both subsets, CD45RA+ naive and CD45RA-negative memory, were split from the CD4+ cells. The TCR comes from a man between 18 and 29 years old in good health. Some clones in this sample may be carry-over from other donors' samples. The chain links TRBV28 to TRBJ1-5; possibly TRBD1 for D (6 bases). The sequencing sample was made of memory CD4+ T cells from PBMCs. Stated subset: CD45RA-negative fraction. DNA for the CDR3: TGTGCCAGCAGTTTATCGGCAGGGGATGATCAGCCCCAGCATTTT. Translation: CASSLSAGDDQPQHF.